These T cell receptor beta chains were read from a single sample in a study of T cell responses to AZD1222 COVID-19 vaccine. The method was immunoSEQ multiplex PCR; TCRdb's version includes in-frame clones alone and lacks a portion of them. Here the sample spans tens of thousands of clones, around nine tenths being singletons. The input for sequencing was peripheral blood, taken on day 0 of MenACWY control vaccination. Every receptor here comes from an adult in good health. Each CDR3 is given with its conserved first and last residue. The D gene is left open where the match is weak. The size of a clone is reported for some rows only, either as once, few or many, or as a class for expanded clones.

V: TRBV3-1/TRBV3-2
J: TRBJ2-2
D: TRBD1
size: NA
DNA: TGTGCCAGCAGCCTTGGGGACAGGGCCCCCGCTGGGGTTGAGGAGCTGTTTTTT
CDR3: CASSLGDRAPAGVEELFF

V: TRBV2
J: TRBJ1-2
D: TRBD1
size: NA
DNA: TGTGCCAGCAGTGAAGAGGGACAGAATAACTATGGCTACACCTTC
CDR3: CASSEEGQNNYGYTF

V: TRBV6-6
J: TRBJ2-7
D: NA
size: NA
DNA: TGTGCCAGCAGTTACCCGGGGCGGACCTACGAGCAGTACTTC
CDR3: CASSYPGRTYEQYF

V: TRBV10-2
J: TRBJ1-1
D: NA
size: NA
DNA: TGCGCCAGCAGTTACAGGAACACTGAAGCTTTCTTT
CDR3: CASSYRNTEAFF

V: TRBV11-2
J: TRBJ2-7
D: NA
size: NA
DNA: TGTGCCAGCACCAACCGAAGGGGGGGAGAGCAGTACTTC
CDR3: CASTNRRGGEQYF

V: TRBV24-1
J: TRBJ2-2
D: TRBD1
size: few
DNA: TGTGCCACCAGTGAACACCGGGACAGCAACACCGGGGAGCTGTTTTTT
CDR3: CATSEHRDSNTGELFF

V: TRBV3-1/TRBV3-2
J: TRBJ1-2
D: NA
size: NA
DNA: TGTGCCAGCAGCCAAGGGCAGTCTGCCTATGGCTACACCTTC
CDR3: CASSQGQSAYGYTF

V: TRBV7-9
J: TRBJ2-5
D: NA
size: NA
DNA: TGTGCCAGCAGTAACAGGGCCTACCAAGAGACCCAGTACTTC
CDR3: CASSNRAYQETQYF

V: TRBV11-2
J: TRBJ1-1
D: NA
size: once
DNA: TGTGCCAGCAGCTTCCAGGTCCCGGTTACTGAAGCTTTCTTT
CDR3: CASSFQVPVTEAFF

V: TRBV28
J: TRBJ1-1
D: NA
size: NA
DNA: TGTGCCAGCAGCCAAATGAACACTGAAGCTTTCTTT
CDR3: CASSQMNTEAFF

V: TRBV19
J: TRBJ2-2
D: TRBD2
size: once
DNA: TGTGCCAGTACACCCAACCCTCTAGCGGGGGCACCCATCTGGACCGGGGAGCTGTTTTTT
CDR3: CASTPNPLAGAPIWTGELFF

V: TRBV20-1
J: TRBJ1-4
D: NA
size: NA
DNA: TGCAGTGCCAGGGCTAATGAAAAACTGTTTTTT
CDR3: CSARANEKLFF

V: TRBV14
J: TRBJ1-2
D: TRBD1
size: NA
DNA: TGTGCCAGCAGCCAAGGACAGGGGCTAAGCTACACCTTC
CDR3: CASSQGQGLSYTF

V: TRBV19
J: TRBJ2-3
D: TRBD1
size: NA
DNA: TGTGCCAGTAGTATAGAACAGGGGTCGTTCCGTCGGCAGTATTTT
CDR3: CASSIEQGSFRRQYF

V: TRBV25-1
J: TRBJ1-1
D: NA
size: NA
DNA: TGTGCCAGCATACCTCTGGGCAACACTGAAGCTTTCTTT
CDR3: CASIPLGNTEAFF

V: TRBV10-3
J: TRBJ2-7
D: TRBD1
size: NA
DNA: TGTGCCATCAGTGAGCGGGCAGGGGGCGACGAGCAGTACTTC
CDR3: CAISERAGGDEQYF

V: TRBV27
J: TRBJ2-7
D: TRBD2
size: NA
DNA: TGTGCCAGCAGGTTGACTAGCGGGAGTATCTACGAGCAGTACTTC
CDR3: CASRLTSGSIYEQYF

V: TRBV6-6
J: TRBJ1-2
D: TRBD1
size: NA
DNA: TGTGCCAGCAGTCTATCGGGACAGGGATCAACTAACTATGGCTACACCTTC
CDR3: CASSLSGQGSTNYGYTF

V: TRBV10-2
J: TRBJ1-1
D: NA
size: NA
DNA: TGCGCCAGCACTGGGCCGCAGGCAGCGGCTTTCTTT
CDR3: CASTGPQAAAFF

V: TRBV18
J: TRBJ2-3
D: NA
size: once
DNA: TGTGCCAGCTCCGCAATTCCCCAGGGTGGAGGCACAGATACGCAGTATTTT
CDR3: CASSAIPQGGGTDTQYF

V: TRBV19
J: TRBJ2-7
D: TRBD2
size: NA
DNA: TGTGCCAGTAGTCTCAGGACTAGCGGGGGCTACGAGCAGTACTTC
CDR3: CASSLRTSGGYEQYF

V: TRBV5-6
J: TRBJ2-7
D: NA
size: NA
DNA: TGTGCCAGCAGCTTGGTCTCGGCAGGGTCCTACGAGCAGTACTTC
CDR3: CASSLVSAGSYEQYF

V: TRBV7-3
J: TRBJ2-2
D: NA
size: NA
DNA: TGTGCCAGCAGCCCAGTTGTCGCTCTGGACACCGGGGAGCTGTTTTTT
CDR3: CASSPVVALDTGELFF

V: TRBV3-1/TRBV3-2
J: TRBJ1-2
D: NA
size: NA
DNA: TGTGCCAGCAGCCAAGATCGTAAAAGCTATGGCTACACCTTC
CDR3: CASSQDRKSYGYTF

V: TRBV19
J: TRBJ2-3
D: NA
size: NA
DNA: TGTGCCAGTAGTATGTCTAGGCAGAATTGGATGACAGATACGCAGTATTTT
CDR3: CASSMSRQNWMTDTQYF

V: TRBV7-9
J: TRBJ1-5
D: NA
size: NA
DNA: TGTGCCAGCAGCGTAACAGATCAGCCCCAGCATTTT
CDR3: CASSVTDQPQHF

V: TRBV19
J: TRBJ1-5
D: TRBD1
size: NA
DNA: TGTGCCAGTAGGGACAGGGGGTCGATTTATCAGCCCCAGCATTTT
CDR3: CASRDRGSIYQPQHF

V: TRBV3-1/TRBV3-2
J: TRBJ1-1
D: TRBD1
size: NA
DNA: TGTGCCAGCAGCCTACAGGGGAATAGGGGCACTGAAGCTTTCTTT
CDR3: CASSLQGNRGTEAFF

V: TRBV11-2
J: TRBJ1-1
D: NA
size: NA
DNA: TGTGCCAGCAGCTTAGATCTTCAACATGAAGCTTTCTTT
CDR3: CASSLDLQHEAFF

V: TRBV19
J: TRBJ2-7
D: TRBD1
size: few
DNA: TGTGCCAGTAGTCCCCGAGGGGGCGTCCTCCCCTACGAGCAGTACTTC
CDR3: CASSPRGGVLPYEQYF

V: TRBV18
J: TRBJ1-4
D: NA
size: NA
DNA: TGTGCCAGCTCACCCCTTAGGAATGAAAAACTGTTTTTT
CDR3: CASSPLRNEKLFF

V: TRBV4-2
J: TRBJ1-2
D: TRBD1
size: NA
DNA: TGTGCCAGCAGCCAAGGACAGGGCACCACTAACTATGGCTACACCTTC
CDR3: CASSQGQGTTNYGYTF

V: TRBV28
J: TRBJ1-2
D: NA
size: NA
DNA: TGTGCCAGCAGTACAGACAGAAACTATGGCTACACCTTC
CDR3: CASSTDRNYGYTF

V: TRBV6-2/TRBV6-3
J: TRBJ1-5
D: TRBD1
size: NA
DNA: TGTGCCAGCAGTTACAGACCACAGGGGGCGAGCAATCAGCCCCAGCATTTT
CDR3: CASSYRPQGASNQPQHF

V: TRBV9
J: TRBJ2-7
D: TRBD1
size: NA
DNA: TGTGCCAGCAGCGTAGGACCCGGGACAGACTACGAGCAGTACTTC
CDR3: CASSVGPGTDYEQYF

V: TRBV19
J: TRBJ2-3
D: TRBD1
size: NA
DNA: TGTGCCAGTAGTGCGGGACAGGGGGCCACAGATACGCAGTATTTT
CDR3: CASSAGQGATDTQYF

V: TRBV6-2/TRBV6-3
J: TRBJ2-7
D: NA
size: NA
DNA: TGTGCCAGCAGTTACTCGACAGCCCCCACCTACGAGCAGTACTTC
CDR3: CASSYSTAPTYEQYF

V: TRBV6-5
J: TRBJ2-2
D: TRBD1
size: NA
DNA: TGTGCCAGCAAGAGTCGACAGGGGGCGGGCGGGGAGCTGTTTTTT
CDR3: CASKSRQGAGGELFF

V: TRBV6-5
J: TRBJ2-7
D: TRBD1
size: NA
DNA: TGTGCCAGCCAGGACAGGGGAGGCTACGAGCAGTACTTC
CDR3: CASQDRGGYEQYF

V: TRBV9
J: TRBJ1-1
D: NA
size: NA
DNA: TGTGCCAGCAGCGTAGTTCAAGGGGGGAACACTGAAGCTTTCTTT
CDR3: CASSVVQGGNTEAFF

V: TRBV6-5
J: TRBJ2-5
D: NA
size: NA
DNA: TGTGCCAGCAGCACCGGGGACCATCAAGAGACCCAGTACTTC
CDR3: CASSTGDHQETQYF

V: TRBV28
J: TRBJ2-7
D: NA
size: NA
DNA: TGTGCCAGCAGTTTAATTCAGGAGTCCTACGAGCAGTACTTC
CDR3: CASSLIQESYEQYF

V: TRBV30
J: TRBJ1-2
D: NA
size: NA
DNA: TGTGCCTGGCCCCCTGGGGAGGGGACCTATGGCTACACCTTC
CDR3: CAWPPGEGTYGYTF

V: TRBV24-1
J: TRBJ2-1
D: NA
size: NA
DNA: TGTGCCACCAGTGATTCCCGGGACACATACAATGAGCAGTTCTTC
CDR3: CATSDSRDTYNEQFF

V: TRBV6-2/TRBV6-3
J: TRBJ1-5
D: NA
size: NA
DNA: TGTGCCAGCAGTTACGACGGGAATCAGCCCCAGCATTTT
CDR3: CASSYDGNQPQHF

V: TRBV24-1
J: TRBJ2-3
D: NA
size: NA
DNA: TGTGCCACCAGTGATCACCCAGGGGCAGCTAGCACAGATACGCAGTATTTT
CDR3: CATSDHPGAASTDTQYF

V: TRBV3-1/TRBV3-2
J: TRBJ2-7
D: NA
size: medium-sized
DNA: TGTGCCAGCAGCCAAACAACCTCGGGAGACGGTACCTCCTACGAGCAGTACTTC
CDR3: CASSQTTSGDGTSYEQYF

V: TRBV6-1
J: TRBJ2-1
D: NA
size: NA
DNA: TGTGCCAGCAGTGAAGCGATCGGGAACCAATACAATGAGCAGTTCTTC
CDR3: CASSEAIGNQYNEQFF

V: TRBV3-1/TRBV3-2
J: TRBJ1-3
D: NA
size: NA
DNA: TGTGCCAGCAGCCAAGAAAAAGGGTTCTCTGGAAACACCATATATTTT
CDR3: CASSQEKGFSGNTIYF

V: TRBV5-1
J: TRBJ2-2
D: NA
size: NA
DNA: TGCGCCAGCAGCTTGGATAACCGGGGCGGGGAGCTGTTTTTT
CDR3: CASSLDNRGGELFF

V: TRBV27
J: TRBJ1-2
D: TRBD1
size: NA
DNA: TGTGCCAGCAGTTTAAGGACAGGGGGAATCTATGGCTACACCTTC
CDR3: CASSLRTGGIYGYTF

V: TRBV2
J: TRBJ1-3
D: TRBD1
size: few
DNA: TGTGCCAGCAGTGCCCGCGTGAGGGGGCGAAGTGGAAACACCATATATTTT
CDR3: CASSARVRGRSGNTIYF

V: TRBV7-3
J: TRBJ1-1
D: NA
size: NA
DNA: TGTGCCAGCGGGGGTGTACTCGCTGAAGCTTTCTTT
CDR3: CASGGVLAEAFF